The clone carrying this TCR beta chain has a count of ten or more. Its specificity is unknown. The data were taken from a study of T-cell memory formation after mild COVID-19. Study conclusions and caveats: Of the contracting clones, CD4+ ones lay mainly in CM and EM, and CD8+ ones in EMRA.

The CDR3 has 14 residues. The ends were cut back, 0 bases at V and 1 base at J, with 6 bases in the middle. The germline CDR1 and CDR2 sequences are SGHVS and FNYEAQ. From the 5' RACE reads, TCRdb called clonotypes with MiXCR, one entry per CDR3 protein. The sample includes under 550,000 distinct CDR3 sequences, approximately 18% of them seen just once. This chain links TRBV7-6 with TRBJ1-1; D gene unclear. The source is a man younger than 30 who had mild COVID-19 (a few samples of this study predate the infection). Cell type and time point are not known. The sample consisted of PBMCs or a T cell subset sorted from them (not recorded which). The CDR3 protein is CASSLASGNTEAFF. The CDR3 DNA reads as TGTGCCAGCAGCTTAGCGTCGGGGAACACTGAAGCTTTCTTT.